Described below is a single TCR beta chain sequence and its context. Its antigen is as yet unknown. TCRdb's table, derived via immunoSEQ multiplex PCR, lists solely in-frame clones and lacks some. The sample lists tens of thousands of clones; around 84% were seen once. The sample's time point: week 35, safety follow-up. Doses consisted of 300 ug of mutant IDH1 20-mer peptide each, paired with topical imiquimod. Vaccination of patients was performed eight times, in weeks 1, 3, 5, 7, 11, 15, 19 and 23. This CDR3 has 14 amino acids. Germline CDR1 and CDR2: SNHLY and FYNNEI. The V end was cut by 1 base, the J end by 5 bases, with 11 bases between. The source of the sample is a study of a mutant IDH1 vaccine in newly diagnosed glioma. Study details: Beginning 4-6 weeks after radiotherapy alone, or with temozolomide cycles, vaccination took place. Sex among treated patients split 62.5% male, roughly 38% female; mean age was roughly 40 years. V12 fell at week 35 and V13, the study end, at week 47.

The source of this sequence is a woman between 18 and 29 years old with glioma. The chain carries TRBV2 and TRBJ2-5; no clear D. The material was PBMCs, obtained from a glioma patient whose treatment included an IDH1 peptide vaccine. The DNA for the CDR3 is TGTGCCAGCAGTGAAGAAAGGGTGCCGGAGACCCAGTACTTC. Amino acid sequence: CASSEERVPETQYF.